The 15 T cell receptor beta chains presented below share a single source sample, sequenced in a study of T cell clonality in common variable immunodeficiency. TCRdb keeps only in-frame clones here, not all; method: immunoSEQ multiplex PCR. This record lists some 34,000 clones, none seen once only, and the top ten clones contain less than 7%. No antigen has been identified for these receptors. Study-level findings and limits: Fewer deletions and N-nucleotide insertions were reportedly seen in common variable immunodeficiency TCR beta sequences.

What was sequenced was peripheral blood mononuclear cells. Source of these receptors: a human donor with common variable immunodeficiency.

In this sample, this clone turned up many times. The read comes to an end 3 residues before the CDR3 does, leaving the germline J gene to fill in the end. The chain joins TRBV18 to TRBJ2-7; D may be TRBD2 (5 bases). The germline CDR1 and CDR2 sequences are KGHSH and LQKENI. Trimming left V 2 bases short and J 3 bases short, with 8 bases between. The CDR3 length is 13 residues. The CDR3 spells CASSPGLYYEQYF. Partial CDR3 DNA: TGTGCCAGCTCACCAGGACTTTACTACGAG.

Partial CDR3 DNA: TGTGCCAGCAGCCCCAGCGGGATAAACACCGGGGAG. Protein: CASSPSGINTGE. The complete CDR3 reads CASSPSGINTGELFF. The V and J genes are TRBV7-6 and TRBJ2-2; 7 nucleotides match TRBD2. The CDR3 end is not reached by the read, which stops 3 residues before it; the germline J gene fills it in. The V gene's germline CDR1 is SGHVS and CDR2 FNYEAQ. This CDR3 contains 15 residues. V gave up 5 bases and J gave up 2 bases; unmatched junction bases: 5.

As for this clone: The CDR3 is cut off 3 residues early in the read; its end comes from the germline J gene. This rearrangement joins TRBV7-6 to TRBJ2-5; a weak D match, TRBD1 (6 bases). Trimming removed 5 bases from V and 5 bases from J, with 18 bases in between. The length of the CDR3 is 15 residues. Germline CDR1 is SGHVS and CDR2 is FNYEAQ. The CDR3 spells CASSPRQVPGETQYF. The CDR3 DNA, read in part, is TGTGCCAGCAGCCCCCGACAGGTTCCCGGGGAGACC.

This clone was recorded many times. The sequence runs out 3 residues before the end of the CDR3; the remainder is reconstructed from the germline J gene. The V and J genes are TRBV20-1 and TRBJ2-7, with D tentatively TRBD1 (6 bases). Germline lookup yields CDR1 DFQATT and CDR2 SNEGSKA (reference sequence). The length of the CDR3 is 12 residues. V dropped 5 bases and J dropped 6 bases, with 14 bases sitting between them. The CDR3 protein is CSAYRASAEQYF. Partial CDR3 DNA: TGCAGTGCTTACAGGGCTTCAGCCGAG.

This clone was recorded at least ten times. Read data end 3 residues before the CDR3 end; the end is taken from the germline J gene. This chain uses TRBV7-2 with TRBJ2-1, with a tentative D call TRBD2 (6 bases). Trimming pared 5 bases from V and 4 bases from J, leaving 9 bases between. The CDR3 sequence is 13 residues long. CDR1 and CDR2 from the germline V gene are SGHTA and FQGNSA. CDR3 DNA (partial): TGTGCCAGCAGCAAGACTAGTTACAATGAG. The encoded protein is CASSKTSYNE. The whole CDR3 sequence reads CASSKTSYNEQFF. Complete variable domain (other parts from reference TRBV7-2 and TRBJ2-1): GAGVSQSPSNKVTEKGKDVELRCDPISGHTALYWYRQSLGQGLEFLIYFQGNSAPDKSGLPSDRFSAERTGGSVSTLTIQRTQQEDSAVYLCASSKTSYNEQFFGPGTRLTVL.

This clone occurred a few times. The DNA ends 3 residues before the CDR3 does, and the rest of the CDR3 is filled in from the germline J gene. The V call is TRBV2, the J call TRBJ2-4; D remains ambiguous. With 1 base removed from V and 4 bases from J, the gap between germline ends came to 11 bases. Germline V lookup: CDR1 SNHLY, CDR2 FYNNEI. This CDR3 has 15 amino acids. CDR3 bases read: TGTGCCAGCAGTGAAGGGGCCAGCCAAAAAAACATT. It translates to CASSEGASQKNI. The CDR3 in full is CASSEGASQKNIQYF.

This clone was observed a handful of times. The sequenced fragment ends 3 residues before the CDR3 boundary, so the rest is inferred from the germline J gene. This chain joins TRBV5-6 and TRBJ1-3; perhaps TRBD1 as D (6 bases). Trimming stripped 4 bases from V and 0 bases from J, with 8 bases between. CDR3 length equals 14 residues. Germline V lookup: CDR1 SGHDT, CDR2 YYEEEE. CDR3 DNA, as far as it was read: TGTGCCAGCAGCCTACAGGGCTCTGGAAACACC. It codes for CASSLQGSGNT. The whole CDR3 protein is CASSLQGSGNTIYF.

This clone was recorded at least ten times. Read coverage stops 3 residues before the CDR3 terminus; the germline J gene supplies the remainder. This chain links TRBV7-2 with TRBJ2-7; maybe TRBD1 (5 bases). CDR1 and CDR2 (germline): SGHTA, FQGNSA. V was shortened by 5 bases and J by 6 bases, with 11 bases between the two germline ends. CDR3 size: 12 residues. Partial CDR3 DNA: TGTGCCAGCAGCAGATACAGGCCCGAG. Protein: CASSRYRPE. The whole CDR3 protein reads CASSRYRPEQYF.

CDR3 sequence reads: CSARDLLAGGPRQETQYF. The part of the CDR3 DNA that was read is TGCAGTGCTAGAGATCTCCTAGCGGGAGGGCCTCGGCAAGAGACC. The rearrangement links TRBV20-1 to TRBJ2-5; 12 bases are shared with TRBD2. Sequencing ends 3 residues short of the CDR3 end; the germline J gene provides the rest. This CDR3 contains 18 residues. From germline, CDR1 is DFQATT and CDR2 SNEGSKA (reference sequence). The V segment lost 0 bases and the J segment 2 bases; nucleotides outside the gene matches: 10.

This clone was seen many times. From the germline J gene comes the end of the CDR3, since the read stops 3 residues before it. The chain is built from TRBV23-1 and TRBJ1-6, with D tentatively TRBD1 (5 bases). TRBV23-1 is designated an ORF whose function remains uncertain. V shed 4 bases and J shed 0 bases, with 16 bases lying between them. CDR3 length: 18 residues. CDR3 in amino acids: CASSLYRPNDSYNSPLHF. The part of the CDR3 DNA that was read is TGCGCCAGCAGTCTATACAGGCCCAACGACTCCTATAATTCACCC.

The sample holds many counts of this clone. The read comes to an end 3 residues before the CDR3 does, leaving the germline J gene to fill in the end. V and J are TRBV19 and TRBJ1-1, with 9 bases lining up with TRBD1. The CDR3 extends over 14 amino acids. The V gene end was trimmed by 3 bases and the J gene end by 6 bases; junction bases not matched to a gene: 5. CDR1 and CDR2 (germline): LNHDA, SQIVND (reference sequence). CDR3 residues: CASSMGQGVAEAFF. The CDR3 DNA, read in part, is TGTGCCAGTAGTATGGGACAGGGAGTTGCTGAA. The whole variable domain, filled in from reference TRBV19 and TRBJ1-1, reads DGGITQSPKYLFRKEGQNVTLSCEQNLNHDAMYWYRQDPGQGLRLIYYSQIVNDFQKGDIAEGYSVSREKKESFPLTVTSAQKNPTAFYLCASSMGQGVAEAFFGQGTRLTVV.

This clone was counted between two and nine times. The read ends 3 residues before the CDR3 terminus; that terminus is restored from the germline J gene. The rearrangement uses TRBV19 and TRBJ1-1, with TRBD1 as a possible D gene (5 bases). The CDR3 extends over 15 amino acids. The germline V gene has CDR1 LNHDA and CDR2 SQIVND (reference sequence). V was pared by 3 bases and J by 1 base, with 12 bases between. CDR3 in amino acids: CASSMAREANTEAFF. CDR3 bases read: TGTGCCAGTAGTATGGCCAGGGAGGCGAACACTGAA.

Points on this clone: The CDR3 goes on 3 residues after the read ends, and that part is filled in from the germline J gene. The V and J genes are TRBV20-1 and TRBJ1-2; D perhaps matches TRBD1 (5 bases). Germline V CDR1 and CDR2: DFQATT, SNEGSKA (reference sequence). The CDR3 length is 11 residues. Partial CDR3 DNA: TGCAGCGCTTACCCGGGACTTGGC. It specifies CSAYPGLG. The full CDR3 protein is CSAYPGLGYTF.

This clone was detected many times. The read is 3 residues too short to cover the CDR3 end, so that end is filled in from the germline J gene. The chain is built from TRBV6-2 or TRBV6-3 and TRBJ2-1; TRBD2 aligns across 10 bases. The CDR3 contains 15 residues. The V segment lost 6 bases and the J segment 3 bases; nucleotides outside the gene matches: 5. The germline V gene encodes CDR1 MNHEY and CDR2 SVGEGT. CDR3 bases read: TGTGCCAGCAGCCAAACTAGCGGGGACTACAATGAG. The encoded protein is CASSQTSGDYNE. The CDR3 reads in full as CASSQTSGDYNEQFF.

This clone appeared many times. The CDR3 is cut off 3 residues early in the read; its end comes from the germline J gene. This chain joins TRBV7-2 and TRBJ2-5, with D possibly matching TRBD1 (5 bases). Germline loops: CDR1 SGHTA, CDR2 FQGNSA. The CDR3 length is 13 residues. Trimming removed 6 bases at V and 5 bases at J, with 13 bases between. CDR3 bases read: TGTGCCAGCAGGCCCCTAGGGGTGGAGACC. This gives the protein CASRPLGVET. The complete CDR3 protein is CASRPLGVETQYF.